Below, 13 T cell receptor beta chains from the same sample are listed, as sequenced in a study of blood T cell repertoires in COVID-19. Method: immunoSEQ multiplex PCR; TCRdb's copy keeps in-frame clones and lacks some. The profile covers over 200,000 clones, with 70% to 90% appearing a single time and over 9.5% taken by the ten largest. Sequencing input: peripheral blood. Receptor source: a woman under 30 who had recovered from COVID-19.

The chain links TRBV15 to TRBJ1-6, with a tentative D call TRBD1 (5 bases). The CDR3 covers 15 residues. Trimming left V 0 bases short and J 11 bases short, with 14 bases between. From germline, CDR1 is LNHNV and CDR2 YYDKDF (reference sequence). CDR3 loop: CATSRDKGKRTPLHF. CDR3 sequence (DNA): TGTGCCACCAGCAGAGATAAGGGGAAGAGAACACCCCTCCACTTT.

The chain uses TRBV7-6 and TRBJ1-1; possibly TRBD1 for D (5 bases). V lost 4 bases and J 5 bases, leaving 17 bases between the germline ends. Per germline, CDR1 SGHVS and CDR2 FNYEAQ. The CDR3 sequence is 15 residues long. The CDR3 sequence is CASSSLQGGGTEAFF. For the CDR3, the DNA is TGTGCCAGCAGCTCGCTTCAGGGAGGAGGTACTGAAGCTTTCTTT. Full variable domain (outside the CDR3, taken from reference TRBV7-6 and TRBJ1-1): GAGVSQSPRYKVTKRGQDVALRCDPISGHVSLYWYRQALGQGPEFLTYFNYEAQQDKSGLPNDRFSAERPEGSISTLTIQRTEQRDSAMYRCASSSLQGGGTEAFFGQGTRLTVV.

The chain joins TRBV7-3 to TRBJ2-7; D is perhaps TRBD2 (7 bases). V was shortened by 8 bases and J by 4 bases, with 18 bases between the two germline ends. Per germline, CDR1 SGHTA and CDR2 FQGTGA. The CDR3 totals 14 residues. CDR3 loop: CASLRGRERYEQYF. CDR3 sequence (DNA): TGTGCCAGCCTCCGGGGGCGGGAGAGGTACGAGCAGTACTTC. The full variable domain, completed using reference TRBV7-3 and TRBJ2-7, is GAGVSQTPSNKVTEKGKYVELRCDPISGHTALYWYRQSLGQGPEFLIYFQGTGAADDSGLPNDRFFAVRPEGSVSTLKIQRTERGDSAVYLCASLRGRERYEQYFGPGTRLTVT.

The CDR3 DNA is TGTGCCAGCAGCTTAACCCTGACAGGGATCGGGGAGCAGTACTTC. This codes for CASSLTLTGIGEQYF. The chain links TRBV7-3 to TRBJ2-7; 7 bases are shared with TRBD1. The V and J ends lost 0 bases and 7 bases, in that order; junction bases with no gene match: 9. The germline gives CDR1 SGHTA, CDR2 FQGTGA. The CDR3 runs to 15 residues. Full variable domain (remainder filled in from reference TRBV7-3 and TRBJ2-7): GAGVSQTPSNKVTEKGKYVELRCDPISGHTALYWYRQSLGQGPEFLIYFQGTGAADDSGLPNDRFFAVRPEGSVSTLKIQRTERGDSAVYLCASSLTLTGIGEQYFGPGTRLTVT.

The chain combines TRBV30 with TRBJ1-2, with D unresolved. Germline loops: CDR1 GTSNPN, CDR2 SVGIG (reference sequence). V was shortened by 2 bases and J by 4 bases, with 8 bases between the two germline ends. This CDR3 has 12 residues. Here the CDR3 reads CAWSMGGYGYTF. DNA of the CDR3: TGTGCCTGGAGTATGGGAGGCTATGGCTACACCTTC.

V usage is TRBV9 and J usage is TRBJ2-7; possible D gene TRBD1, 6 bases. CDR1 is SGDLS, CDR2 YYNGEE, per germline. The CDR3 spans 16 residues. V was shortened by 4 bases and J by 2 bases, with 19 bases between the two germline ends. CDR3 residues: CASSPRTVSGPYEQYF. The CDR3 DNA sequence: TGTGCCAGCAGCCCGCGGACAGTCTCGGGGCCCTACGAGCAGTACTTC.

The rearrangement joins TRBV25-1 to TRBJ2-7; TRBD1 agrees at 8 bases. Germline CDR1 reads MGHDK; CDR2 reads SYGVNS. Trimming removed 1 base from V and 1 base from J; junction bases left unmatched: 12. The CDR3 is 18 residues long. The CDR3 is CASSESLPTGEGSYEQYF. CDR3 sequence (DNA): TGTGCCAGCAGTGAATCTCTCCCGACAGGGGAAGGTTCCTACGAGCAGTACTTC.

This rearrangement joins TRBV19 to TRBJ1-3, with TRBD1 matching 7 bases. The V gene's germline CDR1 is LNHDA and CDR2 SQIVND (reference sequence). The CDR3 contains 14 residues. V lost 4 bases to trimming and J lost 2 bases; unmatched junction nucleotides: 2. Here the CDR3 DNA reads TGTGCCAGTAGTACGACAGGGACTGGAAACACCATATATTTT. It specifies CASSTTGTGNTIYF.

The rearrangement links TRBV4-2 to TRBJ2-5; TRBD2 matches 9 bases. Germline CDR1 is LGHNA and CDR2 is YNFKEQ. V lost 2 bases to trimming and J lost 5 bases; unmatched junction nucleotides: 12. The CDR3 totals 17 residues. CDR3 sequence reads: CASSQPGSGRFLETQYF. CDR3 coding DNA: TGTGCCAGCAGCCAACCCGGGAGCGGGAGGTTTTTGGAGACCCAGTACTTC.

Written as DNA, the CDR3 is TGTGCCAGCAGTCACGACGGGGGGTTTAGCGGGAGGGACTACGAGCAGTACTTC. It specifies CASSHDGGFSGRDYEQYF. This chain connects TRBV2 to TRBJ2-7; 11 bases match TRBD2. The ends lost 5 bases at V and 3 bases at J; junction bases unmatched: 15. The germline V gene encodes CDR1 SNHLY and CDR2 FYNNEI. The CDR3 length is 18 residues.

This clone has only a few counts. The V call is TRBV27, the J call TRBJ1-5; 8 positions match TRBD1. CDR1 MNHEY and CDR2 SMNVEV come from the germline V gene (reference sequence). With V trimmed by 5 bases and J by 3 bases, 6 bases remained unmatched. The CDR3 spans 15 residues. CDR3 coding DNA: TGTGCCAGCAGTCAAGACAGGGGACCCAATCAGCCCCAGCATTTT. It translates to CASSQDRGPNQPQHF.

The V and J genes are TRBV4-3 and TRBJ2-3; 7 bases align to TRBD2. The germline gives CDR1 LGHNA, CDR2 YSLEER. Trimming cost V 4 bases and J 5 bases; bases outside gene matches: 6. The CDR3 spans 14 residues. CDR3 sequence reads: CASSRSPGGDTQYF. CDR3 coding DNA: TGCGCCAGCAGCCGTTCCCCGGGGGGAGATACGCAGTATTTT.

This clone appeared a few times. The rearrangement uses TRBV25-1 and TRBJ2-7, with a weak D call TRBD2 (6 bases). Trimming removed 1 base at V and 4 bases at J, with 11 bases between. This CDR3 contains 14 residues. From germline, CDR1 is MGHDK and CDR2 SYGVNS. CDR3 protein: CASSESLGRYEQYF. CDR3 sequence (DNA): TGTGCCAGCAGTGAATCATTAGGGAGGTACGAGCAGTACTTC.